This T cell receptor (beta chain) was captured by sequencing in a study of blood T cell repertoires in COVID-19. Study-wide context: Acute and convalescent COVID-19 samples came from the United States, Italy and Spain. PBMCs, B-cell-depleted T cells, or T cells provided the cDNA or gDNA that made up the material.

Germline assignment: CDR1 WNHNN and CDR2 SYGVQD (reference sequence). V trimming: 0 bases; J trimming: 7 bases; junction bases outside the gene matches: 6. This CDR3 spans 15 amino acids. Original processing methods: Estimation of nucleated cell counts relied on the amplification of reference gene primers. TCRdb's table, derived via immunoSEQ multiplex PCR, lists solely in-frame clones and lacks some. The V and J calls and the clone size are those of that table, but D and trimming were determined from the DNA. The sample has 250,000 to 300,000 clones; approximately 87% are singletons. The source material was peripheral blood. The TCR originated in a man aged 60 to 69 who had recovered from COVID-19. The chain couples TRBV10-1 to TRBJ2-1, with TRBD2 identical over 7 bases. This chain's CDR3 is CASSESRGSGNEQFF. CDR3 in DNA: TGCGCCAGCAGTGAGTCTCGCGGGAGTGGAAATGAGCAGTTCTTC.